The 10 T cell receptor beta chains given below trace back to one sample, sequenced in a study of blood T cell repertoires in COVID-19 (dated by TCRdb to the early 2020s). The library relied on the immunoSEQ multiplex PCR assay. Held by TCRdb, this immuneACCESS table contains in-frame sequences only and omits some clones. Under half of the omission traces to an unresolved V gene where checked; the cause of the rest is unknown. This sample is represented by some 290,000 clones; roughly 91% of them were singletons. The ten largest clones capture about 2.3% of the sample. Sequencing input: PBMCs or T cells enriched from blood (not recorded which). These receptors all stem from a woman aged 40-49 years with acute COVID-19.

The CDR3 bases are TGCGCCAGCAGCCGCCAAGGGGGCACAACCTACGAGCAGTACTTC. It codes for CASSRQGGTTYEQYF. The chain carries TRBV5-1 and TRBJ2-7; 7 bases are shared with TRBD1. Germline CDR1 reads SGHRS; CDR2 reads YFSETQ. With 4 bases clipped from V and 2 bases from J, the junction kept 9 bases outside the gene matches. The CDR3 is made up of 15 amino acids. Supplemented by reference TRBV5-1 and TRBJ2-7, the full variable domain reads KAGVTQTPRYLIKTRGQQVTLSCSPISGHRSVSWYQQTPGQGLQFLFEYFSETQRNKGNFPGRFSGRQFSNSRSEMNVSTLELGDSALYLCASSRQGGTTYEQYFGPGTRLTVT.

The chain uses TRBV28 and TRBJ1-1, with TRBD1 matching over 7 bases. Trimming removed 7 bases from V and 4 bases from J; junction bases left unmatched: 9. CDR1 and CDR2 from the germline V gene are MDHEN and SYDVKM. The CDR3 totals 14 residues. CDR3 nucleotide sequence: TGTGCCAGCAACAACAGGGGCCCAGCCACTGAAGCTTTCTTT. The encoded protein is CASNNRGPATEAFF.

The chain combines TRBV10-1 with TRBJ2-5, with 12 bases fitting TRBD1. The CDR3 has 17 amino acids. After removal of 2 bases from V and 5 bases from J, the junction contained 9 bases not matched to a gene. From germline, CDR1 is WNHNN and CDR2 SYGVQD (reference sequence). The CDR3 region is CASSESPGQGAEETQYF. For the CDR3, the DNA is TGCGCCAGCAGTGAGAGTCCGGGACAGGGGGCGGAGGAGACCCAGTACTTC.

The chain combines TRBV10-3 with TRBJ1-2; D gene uncertain. The CDR3 runs to 15 residues. The V gene lost 3 bases and the J gene lost 1 base, with 12 bases spanning the gap. Germline V gene data show CDR1 as ENHRY and CDR2 as SYGVKD. The CDR3 region is CAISELVSHNYGYTF. The CDR3 nucleotides read TGTGCCATCAGTGAATTAGTCTCTCATAACTATGGCTACACCTTC.

The chain has TRBV24-1 and TRBJ2-1, with D perhaps TRBD1 (5 bases). Looked up from germline, CDR1 is KGHDR and CDR2 is SFDVKD. V lost 4 bases and J 0 bases, leaving 15 bases between the germline ends. The CDR3 consists of 17 residues. CDR3 loop: CATSDPDKRGSYNEQFF. CDR3 sequence (DNA): TGTGCCACCAGTGACCCGGACAAACGCGGCTCCTACAATGAGCAGTTCTTC.

The CDR3, as DNA: TGCGCCAGCAGCCAAGGAGGGACAGGCCCATTTTGGACCCAGTACTTC. As protein: CASSQGGTGPFWTQYF. The chain has TRBV4-1 and TRBJ2-5, with 8 bases fitting TRBD1. Germline CDR1 is MGHRA and CDR2 is YSYEKL. CDR3 length equals 16 residues. V dropped 1 base and J dropped 7; count of bases not matched to a gene: 11.

The rearrangement uses TRBV5-8 and TRBJ2-5, with TRBD2 matching 10 bases. Germline V gives CDR1 SGHTS, CDR2 YDEGEE. This CDR3 is built from 15 residues. The ends lost 6 bases at V and 5 bases at J; junction bases unmatched: 10. As DNA, the CDR3 is TGTGCCAGCATCCCAGCGGGAGGGCTACGGGAGACCCAGTACTTC. Amino acid sequence: CASIPAGGLRETQYF. The complete variable domain, with remaining parts taken from reference TRBV5-8 and TRBJ2-5, reads EAGVTQSPTHLIKTRGQQATLRCSPISGHTSVYWYQQALGLGLQFLLWYDEGEERNRGNFPPRFSGRQFPNYSSELNVNALELEDSALYLCASIPAGGLRETQYFGPGTRLLVL.

This chain links TRBV28 with TRBJ2-7; 14 nucleotides match TRBD2. Germline assignment: CDR1 MDHEN and CDR2 SYDVKM. The CDR3 contains 17 residues. The V segment lost 3 bases and the J segment 6 bases; nucleotides outside the gene matches: 10. DNA for the CDR3: TGTGCCAGCAGTTTTGCGGGACTAGCGGGAGCGGGGGGCGAGCAGTACTTC. Protein product: CASSFAGLAGAGGEQYF. Full variable domain (missing parts from reference TRBV28 and TRBJ2-7): DVKVTQSSRYLVKRTGEKVFLECVQDMDHENMFWYRQDPGLGLRLIYFSYDVKMKEKGDIPEGYSVSREKKERFSLILESASTNQTSMYLCASSFAGLAGAGGEQYFGPGTRLTVT.

V usage is TRBV5-1 and J usage is TRBJ1-2; D is perhaps TRBD1 (5 bases). Looked up from germline, CDR1 is SGHRS and CDR2 is YFSETQ. V gave up 1 base and J gave up 7 bases, with 11 bases separating them. This CDR3 contains 13 residues. The CDR3 protein is CASSLSGGFGYTF. The CDR3 DNA sequence: TGCGCCAGCAGCTTGAGCGGGGGGTTTGGCTACACCTTC.

V and J are TRBV9 and TRBJ2-5, with TRBD1 matching over 11 bases. The CDR3 sequence is 19 residues long. Germline CDR1 reads SGDLS; CDR2 reads YYNGEE. With V trimmed by 2 bases and J by 2 bases, 14 bases remained unmatched. CDR3 nucleotide sequence: TGTGCCAGCAGCGTCACCTTCAGGACAGGGGGCTCGGGACAAGAGACCCAGTACTTC. Protein sequence: CASSVTFRTGGSGQETQYF.